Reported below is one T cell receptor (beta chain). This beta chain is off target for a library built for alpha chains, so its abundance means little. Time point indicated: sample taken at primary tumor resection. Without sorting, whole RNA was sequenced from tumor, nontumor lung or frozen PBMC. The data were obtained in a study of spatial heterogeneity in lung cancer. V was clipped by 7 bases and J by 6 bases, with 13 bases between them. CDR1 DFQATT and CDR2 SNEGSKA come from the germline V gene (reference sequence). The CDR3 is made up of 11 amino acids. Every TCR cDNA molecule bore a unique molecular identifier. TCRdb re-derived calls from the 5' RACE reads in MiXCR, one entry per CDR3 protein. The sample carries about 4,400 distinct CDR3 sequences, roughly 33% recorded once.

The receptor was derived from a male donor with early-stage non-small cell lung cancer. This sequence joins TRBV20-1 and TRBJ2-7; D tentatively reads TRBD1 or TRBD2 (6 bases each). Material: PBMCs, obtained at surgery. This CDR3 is CSVEGGPEQYF. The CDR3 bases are TGCAGTGTCGAGGGGGGACCCGAGCAGTACTTC.